Below, 19 T cell receptor beta chains from the same sample are listed, as sequenced in a study of control samples from healthy donors and cancer patients. Profiling relied on immunoSEQ multiplex PCR, and the TCRdb table lists in-frame clones only, not all of them. This table has some 130,000 clones, about nine tenths appearing once. Source material: blood. The receptors were sampled from a middle-aged man in good health.

The V call is TRBV30, the J call TRBJ1-3, with D maybe TRBD1 (5 bases). CDR1 is GTSNPN, CDR2 SVGIG, per germline (reference sequence). V lost 0 bases and J lost 0, with 12 bases in between. The CDR3 totals 16 residues. As DNA, the CDR3 is TGTGCCTGGAGTGTAGGGGACCCACGCTCTGGAAACACCATATATTTT. Protein sequence: CAWSVGDPRSGNTIYF.

This chain links TRBV10-1 with TRBJ1-2; D not certain. The CDR3 loop spans 17 amino acids. V lost 0 bases, J lost 6 bases, and 20 bases lay in between. Germline CDR1 and CDR2: WNHNN and SYGVQD (reference sequence). CDR3 sequence reads: CASSESTVVPDPHGYTF. CDR3 sequence (DNA): TGCGCCAGCAGTGAGTCTACGGTGGTCCCGGACCCCCATGGCTACACCTTC.

This sequence joins TRBV19 and TRBJ1-6; TRBD1 might be the D (5 bases). V lost 7 bases, J lost 12 bases, and 19 bases lay in between. The V gene's germline CDR1 is LNHDA and CDR2 SQIVND (reference sequence). The CDR3 has 14 residues. The CDR3 DNA sequence: TGTGCCAGTAATTCCCAGGGACGGGCGGAACCCCTCCACTTT. Its protein is CASNSQGRAEPLHF.

The CDR3 region is CASSDVPGQGVGYTF. CDR3 sequence (DNA): TGTGCCAGCAGTGACGTCCCGGGACAGGGTGTTGGCTACACCTTC. This chain links TRBV2 with TRBJ1-2; 9 bases align to TRBD1. In germline, CDR1 is SNHLY, CDR2 FYNNEI. With V trimmed by 3 bases and J by 7 bases, 9 bases remained unmatched. The CDR3 runs 15 residues.

The CDR3 nucleotides read TGTGCCAGCAGCTTTGGACTAGCGGGGGCTGAGACCCAGTACTTC. It specifies CASSFGLAGAETQYF. The chain combines TRBV13 with TRBJ2-5, with TRBD2 matching over 13 bases. Germline trimming cut 3 bases from V and 5 bases from J; bases unmatched to any gene: 3. The germline V gene encodes CDR1 PRHDT and CDR2 FYEKMQ (reference sequence). The CDR3 spans 15 residues.

V usage is TRBV29-1 and J usage is TRBJ2-3, with D possibly called TRBD1 or TRBD2 (6 bases each). Trimming removed 6 bases at V and 10 bases at J, with 17 bases between. This CDR3 is built from 12 residues. Germline assignment: CDR1 SQVTM and CDR2 ANQGSEA. This CDR3 reads CSVGRGVASQYF. DNA for the CDR3: TGCAGCGTGGGAAGGGGGGTGGCTTCGCAGTATTTT.

This clone was observed a single time. As DNA, the CDR3 is TGCAGCGTCACAGGGGCCGAAGCTGAGCAGTACTTC. Protein product: CSVTGAEAEQYF. The chain links TRBV29-1 to TRBJ2-7; TRBD1 matches 7 bases. Unmatched junction bases numbered 9, after V lost 6 bases and J lost 7 bases. CDR3 length equals 12 residues. The germline gives CDR1 SQVTM, CDR2 ANQGSEA.

This clone was counted a few times. The rearrangement joins TRBV21-1 to TRBJ1-4. TRBV21-1 has pseudogene status. CDR3 length: 13 amino acids. The CDR3 loop reads CASSNIGGEKLFF. The CDR3 bases are TGTGCCAGCAGCAACATAGGCGGTGAAAAACTGTTTTTT.

The chain uses TRBV3-1 (or the pseudogene TRBV3-2) and TRBJ1-2; D unresolved. Trimming took off 4 bases at V and 1 base at J, with 16 bases between the two ends. Per the germline V gene, CDR1 is LGHDT and CDR2 is YNNKEL (reference sequence). This CDR3 comprises 16 residues. The CDR3 region has the DNA TGTGCCAGCAGCCCGTCCCTAAAGGGCCATAACTATGGCTACACCTTC. Its protein product is CASSPSLKGHNYGYTF.

The genes are TRBV5-8 and TRBJ1-2; 9 positions match TRBD1. The CDR3 loop spans 17 amino acids. Germline trimming cut 0 bases from V and 3 bases from J; bases unmatched to any gene: 9. Germline assignment: CDR1 SGHTS and CDR2 YDEGEE. CDR3 nucleotides: TGTGCCAGCAGCTTGGTTTTCGGGACAGGGAATCACTATGGCTACACCTTC. Translation gives CASSLVFGTGNHYGYTF. Filled out from reference TRBV5-8 and TRBJ1-2, the complete variable domain reads EAGVTQSPTHLIKTRGQQATLRCSPISGHTSVYWYQQALGLGLQFLLWYDEGEERNRGNFPPRFSGRQFPNYSSELNVNALELEDSALYLCASSLVFGTGNHYGYTFGSGTRLTVV.

This chain connects TRBV7-2 to TRBJ2-3; 12 bases are shared with TRBD2. Germline CDR1 is SGHTA and CDR2 is FQGNSA. This CDR3 is built from 17 residues. V trimming: 4 bases; J trimming: 2 bases; junction bases outside the gene matches: 7. Written as DNA, the CDR3 is TGTGCCAGCAGCTCGGGACTAGCGGGCGGGAACACAGATACGCAGTATTTT. Residues: CASSSGLAGGNTDTQYF.

The chain uses TRBV19 and TRBJ2-2; 8 bases are a match to TRBD1. The CDR3 consists of 14 residues. V trimming: 9 bases; J trimming: 1 base; junction bases outside the gene matches: 4. Germline V CDR1 and CDR2: LNHDA, SQIVND (reference sequence). In nucleotides, the CDR3 is TGTGCCAGCCGGGACAGGAAGAACACCGGGGAGCTGTTTTTT. This gives the protein CASRDRKNTGELFF.

This chain uses TRBV29-1 with TRBJ2-5; tentative D call: TRBD1 (5 bases). V dropped 7 bases and J dropped 3 bases, with 12 bases sitting between them. Germline CDR1 SQVTM, CDR2 ANQGSEA. CDR3 length: 12 residues. This CDR3 reads CSARQGEETQYF. In nucleotides, the CDR3 is TGCAGCGCTCGGCAGGGTGAAGAGACCCAGTACTTC.

The chain carries TRBV19 and TRBJ1-4, with D possibly matching TRBD1 (6 bases). Germline V gene sequence: CDR1 LNHDA, CDR2 SQIVND (reference sequence). The CDR3 spans 14 residues. Trimming cost V 7 bases and J 4 bases, with 13 bases left between them. For the CDR3, the DNA is TGTGCCAGTACCCCGGGACACTATAATGAAAAACTGTTTTTT. This encodes CASTPGHYNEKLFF.

The genes are TRBV10-3 and TRBJ2-1; 13 nucleotides line up with TRBD2. The J segment lost 2 bases and the V segment lost 8 bases, leaving 6 bases of the junction unmatched. Germline V gives CDR1 ENHRY, CDR2 SYGVKD. The CDR3 has 16 amino acids. The DNA of the CDR3 is TGTGCCATCTTTGGGACTAGCGGGGCCCCCTACAATGAGCAGTTCTTC. It codes for CAIFGTSGAPYNEQFF.

The genes are TRBV19 and TRBJ1-1; TRBD1 is a possible D gene (6 bases). CDR3 size: 18 residues. V lost 1 base and J 2 bases, leaving 20 bases between the germline ends. Germline lookup yields CDR1 LNHDA and CDR2 SQIVND (reference sequence). CDR3 nucleotides: TGTGCCAGTAGTATAGTCGGACGGGGTACAGGGAGCAACACTGAAGCTTTCTTT. The encoded protein is CASSIVGRGTGSNTEAFF.

The chain joins TRBV5-1 to TRBJ2-3; D possibly uses TRBD1 or TRBD2 (5 bases each). The V end was cut by 1 base, the J end by 2 bases, with 14 bases between. This CDR3 contains 16 residues. Per the germline V gene, CDR1 is SGHRS and CDR2 is YFSETQ. The DNA for the CDR3 is TGCGCCAGCAGCTTGCTTGGGACCAGGGCCACAGATACGCAGTATTTT. Its translation is CASSLLGTRATDTQYF.

This clone was seen more than once but under ten times. The V and J genes are TRBV4-2 and TRBJ1-4, with D perhaps matching TRBD1 (5 bases). The length of the CDR3 is 17 residues. V lost 4 bases and J lost 8, with 23 bases in between. The germline V gene encodes CDR1 LGHNA and CDR2 YNFKEQ. Written as DNA, the CDR3 is TGTGCCAGCAGCCGCGCGAGCCCCGGGACGGCGGAAGAAAAACTGTTTTTT. This encodes CASSRASPGTAEEKLFF.

The chain couples TRBV5-5 to TRBJ1-2; the D is unclear. Germline V gene sequence: CDR1 SGHKS, CDR2 YYEKEE (reference sequence). There are 13 residues in the CDR3. The V end was cut by 2 bases, the J end by 5 bases, with 10 bases between. Here the CDR3 reads CASSFLGQYGYTF. CDR3 sequence (DNA): TGTGCCAGCAGCTTCCTTGGGCAATATGGCTACACCTTC. The full variable domain, rest sourced from reference TRBV5-5 and TRBJ1-2, is DAGVTQSPTHLIKTRGQQVTLRCSPISGHKSVSWYQQVLGQGPQFIFQYYEKEERGRGNFPDRFSARQFPNYSSELNVNALLLGDSALYLCASSFLGQYGYTFGSGTRLTVV.